Included here is one TCR beta chain sequence, with context. The data are from a study of T cell changes during pregnancy in multiple sclerosis. CDR1 and CDR2 from the germline V gene are MDHEN and SYDVKM. The CDR3 totals 13 residues. With 6 bases removed from V and 10 bases from J, the gap between germline ends came to 15 bases. The method was immunoSEQ multiplex PCR; TCRdb's version includes in-frame clones alone and lacks a portion of them. The profile shows approximately 69,000 clones, just over 90% of them singletons. This sequence was found in a female donor in good health, enrolled as a control in a pregnancy study. The chain combines TRBV28 with TRBJ1-4; unclear D gene. Source: peripheral blood, taken in the second trimester of pregnancy. CDR3 DNA sequence: TGTGCCAGCAGAGTGACCGGGAGGGTAAAACTGTTTTTT. Protein: CASRVTGRVKLFF.